This T cell receptor (beta chain) was observed in a study of T cell responses to AZD1222 COVID-19 vaccine. The study pooled second doses at about 4 or about 12 weeks. Using immunoSEQ multiplex PCR, the repertoire was profiled, and TCRdb retains in-frame clones only, with some absent. Seen here are 200,000 or so clones, 80% to 95% observed once, and the top ten hold more than 0.8%. Study-wide results and limits: Donors were largely white British and mainly female; clonal diversity was possibly underestimated. Increases in Spike-specific TCR breadth and depth were seen after two AZD1222 doses.

Worth noting for this clone: What it recognizes is unknown.

The material sequenced was peripheral blood, taken 28 days after the second AZD1222 dose. This receptor was obtained from an adult who received the AZD1222 COVID-19 vaccine.

The CDR3 here is CASSLQADARNTIYF. The CDR3 coding sequence is TGTGCCAGCAGCTTACAGGCGGACGCTAGAAACACCATATATTTT. V and J are TRBV7-8 and TRBJ1-3; D is unresolved. The CDR3 is 15 residues long. Between the trimmed V and J ends, which lost 2 bases and 5 bases, there was a span of 13 bases. Germline CDR1 SGHVS, CDR2 FQNEAQ.